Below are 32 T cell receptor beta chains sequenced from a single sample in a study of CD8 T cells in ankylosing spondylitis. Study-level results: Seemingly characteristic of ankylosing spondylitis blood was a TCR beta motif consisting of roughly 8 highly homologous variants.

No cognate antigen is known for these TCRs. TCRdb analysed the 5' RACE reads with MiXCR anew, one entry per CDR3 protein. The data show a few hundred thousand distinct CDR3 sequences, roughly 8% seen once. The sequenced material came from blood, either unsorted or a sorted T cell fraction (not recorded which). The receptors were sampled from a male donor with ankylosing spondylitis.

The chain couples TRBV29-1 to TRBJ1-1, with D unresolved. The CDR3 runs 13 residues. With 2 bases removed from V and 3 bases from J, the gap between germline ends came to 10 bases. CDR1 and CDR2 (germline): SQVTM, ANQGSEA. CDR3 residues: CSVEHATYTEAFF. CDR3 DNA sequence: TGCAGCGTTGAACACGCGACTTACACTGAAGCTTTCTTT.

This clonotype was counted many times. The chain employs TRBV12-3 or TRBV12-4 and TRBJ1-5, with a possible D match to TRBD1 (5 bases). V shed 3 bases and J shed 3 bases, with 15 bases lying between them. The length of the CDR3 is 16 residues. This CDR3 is CASSFSGAGNNQPQHF. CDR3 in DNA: TGTGCCAGCAGTTTCTCTGGGGCAGGGAACAATCAGCCCCAGCATTTT.

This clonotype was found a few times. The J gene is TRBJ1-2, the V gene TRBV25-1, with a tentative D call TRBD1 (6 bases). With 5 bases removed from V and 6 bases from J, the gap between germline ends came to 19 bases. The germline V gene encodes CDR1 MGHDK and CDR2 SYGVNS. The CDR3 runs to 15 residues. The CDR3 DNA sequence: TGTGCCAGCAGTCCGGCCGCCGGGACACTTCATGGCTACACCTTC. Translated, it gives CASSPAAGTLHGYTF.

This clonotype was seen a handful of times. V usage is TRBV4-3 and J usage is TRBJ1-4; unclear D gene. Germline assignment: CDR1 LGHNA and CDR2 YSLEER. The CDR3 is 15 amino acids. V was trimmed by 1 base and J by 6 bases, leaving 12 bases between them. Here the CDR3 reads CASSQVAAVYEKLFF. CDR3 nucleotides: TGCGCCAGCAGCCAAGTTGCAGCCGTTTATGAAAAACTGTTTTTT.

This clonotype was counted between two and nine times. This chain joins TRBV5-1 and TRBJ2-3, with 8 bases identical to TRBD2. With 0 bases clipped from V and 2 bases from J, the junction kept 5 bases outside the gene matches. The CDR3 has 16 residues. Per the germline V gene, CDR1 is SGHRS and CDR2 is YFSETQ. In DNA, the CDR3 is TGCGCCAGCAGCTTGGTCCCAGCGGGGGCCACAGATACGCAGTATTTT. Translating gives CASSLVPAGATDTQYF.

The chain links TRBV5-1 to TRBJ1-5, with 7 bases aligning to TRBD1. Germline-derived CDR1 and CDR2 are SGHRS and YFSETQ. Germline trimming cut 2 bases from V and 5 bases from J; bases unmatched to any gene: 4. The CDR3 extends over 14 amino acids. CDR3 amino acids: CASSLRGQDQPQHF. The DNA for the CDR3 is TGCGCCAGCAGCTTAAGGGGGCAAGATCAGCCCCAGCATTTT.

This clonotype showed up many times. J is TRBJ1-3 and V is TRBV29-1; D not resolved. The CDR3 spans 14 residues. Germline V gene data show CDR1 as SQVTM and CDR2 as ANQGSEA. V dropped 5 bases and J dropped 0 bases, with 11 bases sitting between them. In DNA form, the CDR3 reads TGCAGCGTTTGGGCCGGACTCTCTGGAAACACCATATATTTT. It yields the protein CSVWAGLSGNTIYF.

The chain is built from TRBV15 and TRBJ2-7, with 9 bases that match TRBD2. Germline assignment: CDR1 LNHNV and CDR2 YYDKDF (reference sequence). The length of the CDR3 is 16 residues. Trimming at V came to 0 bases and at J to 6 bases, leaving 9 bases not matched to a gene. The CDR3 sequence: CATSREPSGTIGEQYF. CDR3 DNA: TGTGCCACCAGCAGAGAACCTAGCGGGACCATCGGCGAGCAGTACTTC.

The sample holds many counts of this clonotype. The CDR3 DNA reads TGCGCCAGCAGCTTCGATACTAGCGGTCAAGAGACCCAGTACTTC. The encoded protein is CASSFDTSGQETQYF. The V and J genes are TRBV5-1 and TRBJ2-5, with 8 bases fitting TRBD2. This CDR3 region has 15 residues. Trimming cost V 2 bases and J 2 bases; bases outside gene matches: 5. Germline lookup yields CDR1 SGHRS and CDR2 YFSETQ.

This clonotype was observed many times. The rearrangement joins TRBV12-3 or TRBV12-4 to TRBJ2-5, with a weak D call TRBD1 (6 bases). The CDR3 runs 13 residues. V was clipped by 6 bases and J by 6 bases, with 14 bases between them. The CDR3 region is CASRPTGIQTQYF. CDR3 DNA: TGTGCCAGCAGGCCCACAGGGATCCAGACCCAGTACTTC.

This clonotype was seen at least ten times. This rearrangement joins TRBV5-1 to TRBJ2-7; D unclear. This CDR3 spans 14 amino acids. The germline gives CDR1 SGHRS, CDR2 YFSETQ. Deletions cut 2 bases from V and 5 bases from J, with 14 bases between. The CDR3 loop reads CASSFSTIPNEQYF. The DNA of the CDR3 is TGCGCCAGCAGCTTTTCCACGATTCCCAACGAGCAGTACTTC. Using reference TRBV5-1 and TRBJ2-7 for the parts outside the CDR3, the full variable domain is KAGVTQTPRYLIKTRGQQVTLSCSPISGHRSVSWYQQTPGQGLQFLFEYFSETQRNKGNFPGRFSGRQFSNSRSEMNVSTLELGDSALYLCASSFSTIPNEQYFGPGTRLTVT.

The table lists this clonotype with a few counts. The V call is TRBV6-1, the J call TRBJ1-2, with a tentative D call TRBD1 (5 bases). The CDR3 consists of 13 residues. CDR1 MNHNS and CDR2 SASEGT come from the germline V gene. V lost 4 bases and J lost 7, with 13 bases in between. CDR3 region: CASSASLRGGYTF. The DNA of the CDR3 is TGTGCCAGCAGTGCGTCACTTAGGGGTGGCTACACCTTC.

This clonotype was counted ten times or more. The CDR3 bases are TGCAGCGTTGAAGCGGAGGCCAGGGTCACAGATACGCAGTATTTT. Amino acids: CSVEAEARVTDTQYF. This chain uses TRBV29-1 with TRBJ2-3, with D perhaps assigned TRBD1 or TRBD2 (5 bases each). The CDR3 consists of 15 residues. The V gene's germline CDR1 is SQVTM and CDR2 ANQGSEA. V lost 1 base, J lost 2 bases, and 13 bases lay in between.

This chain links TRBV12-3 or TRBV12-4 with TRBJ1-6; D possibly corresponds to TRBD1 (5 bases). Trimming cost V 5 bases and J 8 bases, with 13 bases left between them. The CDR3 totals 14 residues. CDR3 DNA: TGTGCCAGCAGTGAAACGACAGTGTATTCACCCCTCCACTTT. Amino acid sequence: CASSETTVYSPLHF.

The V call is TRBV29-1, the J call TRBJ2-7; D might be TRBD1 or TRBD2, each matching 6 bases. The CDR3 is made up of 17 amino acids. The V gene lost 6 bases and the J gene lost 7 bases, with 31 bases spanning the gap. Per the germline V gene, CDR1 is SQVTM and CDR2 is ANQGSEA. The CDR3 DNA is TGCAGCGTCGTAAACCCATTCGGACAGAGCTCGGCGGGGGAGCAGTACTTC. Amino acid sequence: CSVVNPFGQSSAGEQYF.

This CDR3 is CASSVRREAPSMINEQFF. CDR3 in DNA: TGTGCCAGCAGCGTAAGGCGGGAGGCCCCGTCGATGATCAATGAGCAGTTCTTC. The J gene is TRBJ2-1, the V gene TRBV9; 8 nucleotides line up with TRBD2. Germline V CDR1 and CDR2: SGDLS, YYNGEE. This CDR3 is built from 18 residues. Losses at the gene ends were 1 base for V and 6 bases for J; bases not matched to a gene: 15.

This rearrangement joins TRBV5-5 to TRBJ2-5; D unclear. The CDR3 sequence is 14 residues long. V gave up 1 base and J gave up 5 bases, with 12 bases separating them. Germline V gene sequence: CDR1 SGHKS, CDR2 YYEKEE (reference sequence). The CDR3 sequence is CASSLLQTLETQYF. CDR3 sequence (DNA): TGTGCCAGCAGCTTGCTACAGACCTTGGAGACCCAGTACTTC.

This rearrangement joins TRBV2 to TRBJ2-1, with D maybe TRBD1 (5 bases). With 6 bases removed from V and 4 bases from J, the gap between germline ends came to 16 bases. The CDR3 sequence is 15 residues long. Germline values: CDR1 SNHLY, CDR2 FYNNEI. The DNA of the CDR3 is TGTGCCAGCAGCCATGTGCTGGGGCAATACAATGAGCAGTTCTTC. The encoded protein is CASSHVLGQYNEQFF.

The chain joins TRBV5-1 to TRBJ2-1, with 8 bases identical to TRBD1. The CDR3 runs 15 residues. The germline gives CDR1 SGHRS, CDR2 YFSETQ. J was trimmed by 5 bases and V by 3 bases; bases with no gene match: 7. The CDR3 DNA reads TGCGCCAGCAGCTCCGGACAGGGAGGTCACAATGAGCAGTTCTTC. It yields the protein CASSSGQGGHNEQFF.

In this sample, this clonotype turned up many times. The CDR3 reads CASSQAGLAGAYEQYF. CDR3 sequence (DNA): TGTGCCAGCAGCCAGGCCGGCCTAGCGGGAGCCTACGAGCAGTACTTC. The chain joins TRBV3-1 to TRBJ2-7, with 10 bases that match TRBD2. V dropped 3 bases and J dropped 2; count of bases not matched to a gene: 7. The CDR3 runs to 16 residues. Germline assignment: CDR1 LGHDT and CDR2 YNNKEL (reference sequence).

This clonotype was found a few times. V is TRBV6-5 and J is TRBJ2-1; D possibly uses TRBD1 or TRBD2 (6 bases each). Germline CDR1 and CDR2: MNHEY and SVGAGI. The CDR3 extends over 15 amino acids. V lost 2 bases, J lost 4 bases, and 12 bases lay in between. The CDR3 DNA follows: TGTGCCAGCAGTTACATACGGGGGCGGTACAATGAGCAGTTCTTC. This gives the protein CASSYIRGRYNEQFF.

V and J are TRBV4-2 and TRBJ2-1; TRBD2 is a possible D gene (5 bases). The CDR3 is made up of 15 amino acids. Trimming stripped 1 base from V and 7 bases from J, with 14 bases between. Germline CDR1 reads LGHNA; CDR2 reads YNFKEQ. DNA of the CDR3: TGTGCCAGCAGCCAAGGTGACGGGAAAGGGAATGAGCAGTTCTTC. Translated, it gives CASSQGDGKGNEQFF.

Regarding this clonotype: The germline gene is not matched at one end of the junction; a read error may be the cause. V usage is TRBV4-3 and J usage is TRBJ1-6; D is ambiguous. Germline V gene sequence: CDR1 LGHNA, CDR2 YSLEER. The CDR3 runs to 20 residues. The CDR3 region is CAISQSHRRGLSSYNSPLHF. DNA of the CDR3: TGCGCCATCAGCCAAAGCCACCGAAGAGGGCTTAGCTCCTATAATTCACCCCTCCACTTT.

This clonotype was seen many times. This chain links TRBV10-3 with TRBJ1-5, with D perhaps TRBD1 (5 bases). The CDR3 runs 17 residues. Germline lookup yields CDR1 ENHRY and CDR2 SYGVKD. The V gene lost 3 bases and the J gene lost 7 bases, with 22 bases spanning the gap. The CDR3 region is CAISDRPGYAGRQPQHF. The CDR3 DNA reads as TGTGCCATCAGTGATCGTCCGGGGTATGCGGGACGGCAGCCCCAGCATTTT.

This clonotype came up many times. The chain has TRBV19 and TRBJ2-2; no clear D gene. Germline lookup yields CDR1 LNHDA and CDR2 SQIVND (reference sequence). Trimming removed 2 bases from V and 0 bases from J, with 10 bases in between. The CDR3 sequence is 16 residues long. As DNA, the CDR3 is TGTGCCAGTAGTATATTTTCATCTCCGAACACCGGGGAGCTGTTTTTT. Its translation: CASSIFSSPNTGELFF.

CDR3 sequence reads: CASSLLLGAHRPNEKLFF. The CDR3 DNA is TGTGCCAGCAGCCTCCTTTTGGGGGCGCATCGGCCTAATGAAAAACTGTTTTTT. This chain links TRBV28 with TRBJ1-4; the D gene is possibly TRBD1 (6 bases). Deletions cut 6 bases from V and 3 bases from J, with 23 bases between. CDR1 and CDR2 (germline): MDHEN, SYDVKM. The CDR3 has 18 amino acids.

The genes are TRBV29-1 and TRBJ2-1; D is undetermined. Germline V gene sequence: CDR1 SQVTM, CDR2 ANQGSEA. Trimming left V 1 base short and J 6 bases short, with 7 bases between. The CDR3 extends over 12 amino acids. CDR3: CSVEGKSNEQFF. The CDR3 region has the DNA TGCAGCGTTGAAGGGAAGAGCAATGAGCAGTTCTTC.

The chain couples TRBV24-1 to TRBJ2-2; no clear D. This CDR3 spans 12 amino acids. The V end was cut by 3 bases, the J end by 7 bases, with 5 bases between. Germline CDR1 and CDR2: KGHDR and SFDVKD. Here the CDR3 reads CATSDAYGELFF. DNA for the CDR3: TGTGCCACCAGTGATGCCTACGGGGAGCTGTTTTTT.

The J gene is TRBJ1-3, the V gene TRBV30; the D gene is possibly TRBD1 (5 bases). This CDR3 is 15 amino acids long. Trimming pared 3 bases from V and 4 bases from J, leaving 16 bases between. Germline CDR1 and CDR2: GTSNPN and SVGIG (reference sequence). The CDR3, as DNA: TGTGCCTGGAGCGAGGCCCGGGACTACGGAAACACCATATATTTT. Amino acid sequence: CAWSEARDYGNTIYF.

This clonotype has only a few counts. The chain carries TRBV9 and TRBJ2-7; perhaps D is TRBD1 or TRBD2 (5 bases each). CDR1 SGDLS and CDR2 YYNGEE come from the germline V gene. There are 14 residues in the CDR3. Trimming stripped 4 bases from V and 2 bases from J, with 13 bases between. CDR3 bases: TGTGCCAGCAGCCCAGAGGGGACGGCCTACGAGCAGTACTTC. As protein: CASSPEGTAYEQYF. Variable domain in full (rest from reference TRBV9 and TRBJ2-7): DSGVTQTPKHLITATGQRVTLRCSPRSGDLSVYWYQQSLDQGLQFLIQYYNGEERAKGNILERFSAQQFPDLHSELNLSSLELGDSALYFCASSPEGTAYEQYFGPGTRLTVT.

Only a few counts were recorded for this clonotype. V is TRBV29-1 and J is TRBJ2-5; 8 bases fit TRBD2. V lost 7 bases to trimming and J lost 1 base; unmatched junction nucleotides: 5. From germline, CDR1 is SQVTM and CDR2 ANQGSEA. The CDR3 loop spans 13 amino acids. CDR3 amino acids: CSGRGGAQETQYF. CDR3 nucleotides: TGCAGCGGACGGGGGGGGGCCCAAGAGACCCAGTACTTC.

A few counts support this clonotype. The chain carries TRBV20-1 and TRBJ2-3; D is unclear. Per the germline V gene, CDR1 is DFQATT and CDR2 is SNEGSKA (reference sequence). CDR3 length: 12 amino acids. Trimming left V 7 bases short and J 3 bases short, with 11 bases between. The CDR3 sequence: CSVGASTDTQYF. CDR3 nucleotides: TGCAGTGTCGGAGCCAGTACAGATACGCAGTATTTT.